This TCR beta chain appears in the sequencing data of a study of regulatory T cells in long-lasting Graves disease. Study background: Graves' patients, newly diagnosed, had taken antithyroid drugs under 3 months. The study, taken as a whole, reports: New patients shared 750 to 1,000 public clonotypes, and persistent patients shared more, with a few thousand. Persistent Graves' patients showed a TCR diversity that was lower than that of newly diagnosed ones.

As for time point: newly diagnosed GD, antithyroid drugs for less than 3 months. With RNA extracted from PBMCs as input, the TCR library was made. This clonotype was seen a few times. Its target is not known. The V gene lost 3 bases and the J gene lost 2 bases, with 16 bases spanning the gap. Germline values: CDR1 MGHDK, CDR2 SYGVNS. This CDR3 is built from 16 residues. In building TCR beta libraries, iRepertoire HTBI primers were used together with Arm-PCR of CDR3 regions. TCRdb processed the multiplex PCR reads anew with MiXCR; each CDR3 protein has one entry. The sample yields about 540,000 distinct CDR3 sequences, less than 15% seen once. These data are also associated with another study on T cells in Graves' hyperthyroidism and ophthalmopathy. Per that paper: For ophthalmopathy, model prediction preceded onset by a median about 6.4 months.

Source: peripheral blood mononuclear cells (PBMCs), taken at new diagnosis, from a patient treated with antithyroid drugs. The sequence derives from a man aged 30 to 45 with Graves disease. This chain links TRBV25-1 with TRBJ2-5; D perhaps matches TRBD2 (7 bases). The CDR3 DNA sequence: TGTGCCAGCAGTGAGGGGGGGTGGACAGTACAAGAGACCCAGTACTTC. This translates into CASSEGGWTVQETQYF.